Here is one T cell receptor beta chain with its context. Its target is unknown. V gave up 1 base and J gave up 2 bases, with 20 bases separating them. This CDR3 has 17 residues. CDR1 is GTSNPN and CDR2 is SVGIG in the germline V gene (reference sequence). This specimen comes from a study of T cell responses to AZD1222 COVID-19 vaccine. Study overall: Pooled together were second doses at about 4 or about 12 weeks.

Study conclusions and caveats: Seropositivity was recorded at baseline in only five to seven AZD1222 recipients. The donors showed a predominance of white British ancestry and of females, with possible underestimation of clonal diversity.

Measured with immunoSEQ multiplex PCR; TCRdb has only the in-frame clones, and not every one. The sample has approximately 68,000 clones, roughly 84% seen once; the top ten hold 24%. Source: peripheral blood, taken on day 0 of AZD1222 vaccination. The TCR was taken from an adult in good health. The chain has TRBV30 and TRBJ1-2; D unclear. CDR3 sequence: CAWSGWGESERNYGYTF. CDR3 DNA: TGTGCCTGGAGTGGGTGGGGTGAGTCCGAGAGGAACTATGGCTACACCTTC.